The 3 T cell receptor beta chains listed next were all sequenced from one sample in a study of early T cells in non-severe SARS-CoV-2 infection. In TCRdb, the 5' RACE reads were re-called with MiXCR into one record per CDR3 protein. In the table there are roughly 99,000 distinct CDR3 sequences, around 12% of which are singletons. Source: whole blood, taken at baseline. The source is an adult who was a healthcare worker with PCR-confirmed SARS-CoV-2 infection or an uninfected control (not recorded which).

A few counts support this clonotype. The genes are TRBV18 and TRBJ1-2; no firm D call. With 8 bases removed from V and 2 bases from J, the gap between germline ends came to 9 bases. CDR1 and CDR2 from the germline V gene are KGHSH and LQKENI. This CDR3 contains 12 residues. The CDR3 protein is CASPDGNYGYTF. The CDR3 region has the DNA TGTGCCAGCCCGGACGGGAACTATGGCTACACCTTC.

This clonotype was picked up a small number of times. The V and J genes are TRBV9 and TRBJ2-7; 7 bases line up with TRBD2. V was clipped by 0 bases and J by 0 bases; unmatched bases: 3. Germline V CDR1 and CDR2: SGDLS, YYNGEE. The CDR3 is 15 residues long. CDR3 loop: CASSVGLALSYEQYF. CDR3 nucleotide sequence: TGTGCCAGCAGCGTAGGACTAGCTCTCTCCTACGAGCAGTACTTC.

This clonotype was counted at least ten times. The chain carries TRBV7-6 and TRBJ2-2; 7 bases line up with TRBD2. Germline CDR1 and CDR2: SGHVS and FNYEAQ. The CDR3 consists of 17 residues. With V trimmed by 5 bases and J by 0 bases, 9 bases remained unmatched. The CDR3 coding sequence is TGTGCCAGCAGCCCGATCCCGAGCGGGGCGAACACCGGGGAGCTGTTTTTT. Translating it yields CASSPIPSGANTGELFF.